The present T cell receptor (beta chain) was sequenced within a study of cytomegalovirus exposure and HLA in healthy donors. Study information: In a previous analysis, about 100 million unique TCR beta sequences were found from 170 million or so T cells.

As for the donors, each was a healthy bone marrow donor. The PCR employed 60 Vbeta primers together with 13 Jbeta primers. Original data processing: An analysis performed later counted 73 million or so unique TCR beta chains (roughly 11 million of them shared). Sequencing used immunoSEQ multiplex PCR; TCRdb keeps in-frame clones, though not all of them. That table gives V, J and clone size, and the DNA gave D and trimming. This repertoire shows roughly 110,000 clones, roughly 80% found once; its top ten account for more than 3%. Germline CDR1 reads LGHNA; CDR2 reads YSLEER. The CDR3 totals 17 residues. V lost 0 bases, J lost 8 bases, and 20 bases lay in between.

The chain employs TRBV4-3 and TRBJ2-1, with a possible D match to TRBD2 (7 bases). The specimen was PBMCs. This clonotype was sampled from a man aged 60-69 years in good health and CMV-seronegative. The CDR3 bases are TGCGCCAGCAGCCAAGATCCGGGGGGCGCCCTTCGGGATGAGCAGTTCTTC. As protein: CASSQDPGGALRDEQFF.